Listed below are T cell receptor beta chains from one sample, sequenced in a study of cytomegalovirus exposure and HLA in healthy donors. Profiled with immunoSEQ multiplex PCR; TCRdb holds only in-frame clones, not every one. The sample has 150,000 to 200,000 clones; around 81% are singletons. Sequenced input: PBMCs. Receptor source: a man aged 30-40 years in good health and CMV-seropositive. Each CDR3 is given with its conserved first and last residue.

j_call,v_call,cdr3_aa
TRBJ2-4,TRBV6-5,CASSYYPTRNIQYF
TRBJ2-3,TRBV6-4,CASRRAGQITDTQYF
TRBJ1-1,TRBV4-2,CASSQGARGGVDTEAFF
TRBJ2-7,TRBV5-6,CASSTGTGGSYEQYF
TRBJ1-2,TRBV20-1,CSAGTGWGYTF
TRBJ1-4,TRBV11-2,CASSPLGEKLFF
TRBJ1-2,TRBV19,CASWGQADGYTF
TRBJ2-3,TRBV19,CASSIAGQSSTDTQYF
TRBJ1-6,TRBV7-2,CASRTDRGSPLHF
TRBJ2-7,TRBV4-3,CASSQDRGLSYEQYF
TRBJ2-5,TRBV11-2,CASSPGTSGGLQETQYF
TRBJ2-7,TRBV27,CASSRRTGLSDYEQYF
TRBJ2-4,TRBV5-6,CASSTRELGLAKNIQYF
TRBJ2-2,TRBV27,CASSIYRGSNTGELFF
TRBJ2-1,TRBV9,CASSVASSGGAIYNEQFF
TRBJ1-4,TRBV15,CATSRETGGQGKLFF
TRBJ2-3,TRBV6-1,CASSEMVLASTDTQYF
TRBJ2-3,TRBV9,CASSTQPSGGGTDTQYF
TRBJ1-2,TRBV6-5,CASSYTDRVSRRGYTF
TRBJ2-5,TRBV5-1,CASSQGQETQYF
TRBJ2-5,TRBV29-1,CSVYRNQETQYF
TRBJ2-3,TRBV30,CAWSVAASTDTQYF
TRBJ1-4,TRBV14,CASSLFRGEELFF
TRBJ2-1,TRBV25-1,CASSYNNRNEQFF
TRBJ2-7,TRBV6-5,CASSYSGGGPYEQYF
TRBJ2-3,TRBV5-4,CASTEPGGSDTQYF
TRBJ2-1,TRBV14,CASSPLERIIDNEQFF
TRBJ1-5,TRBV7-9,CASSLDHSGDQPQHF
TRBJ2-1,TRBV9,CASSRTSGGDSYNEQFF
TRBJ1-1,TRBV19,CASTLGRNTEAFF
TRBJ1-2,TRBV4-3,CASSQINTSNYGYTF
TRBJ2-2,TRBV5-1,CASSLSGPANTGELFF
TRBJ2-3,TRBV27,CASSLGPVSRDTQYF
TRBJ1-1,TRBV4-3,CASSQSYTGAHTEAFF
TRBJ2-1,TRBV10-2,CASSSLGLAGGRGEQFF
TRBJ2-7,TRBV5-1,CASSLFSIQSEQYF
TRBJ1-2,TRBV6-1,CASSERGRTNYGYTF
TRBJ2-2,TRBV5-6,CASSLAGGELFF
TRBJ2-3,TRBV2,CASSPQTQTDTQYF
TRBJ1-1,TRBV4-1,CASSPSPTGRLWRDEAFF
TRBJ1-2,TRBV4-3,CASSQGGVLGYTF
TRBJ2-7,TRBV4-1,CASQPRDQGGYEQYF
TRBJ1-3,TRBV7-6,CASSLRRGGENSGNTIYF
TRBJ1-1,TRBV20-1,CSASRDSEAFF
TRBJ2-1,TRBV27,CASSLLDRSTLHEQFF
TRBJ1-2,TRBV9,CASSVAGSIYGYTF
TRBJ1-4,TRBV7-9,CASSLALTDLNEKLFF
TRBJ2-3,TRBV2,CASSDTSAYTDTQYF
TRBJ2-3,TRBV27,CASSLQDRLADTQYF
TRBJ2-3,TRBV6-5,CASSLRGDTQYF
TRBJ2-3,TRBV1,CTSSQRGGKETDTQYF
TRBJ1-2,TRBV2,CARRSPGTYYGYTF
TRBJ1-5,TRBV6-1,CASSAATYRGRSQPQHF
TRBJ2-2,TRBV5-6,CASSPLGTGWPGELFF
TRBJ1-2,TRBV6-5,CTSSYSPSGSGGYTF
TRBJ1-4,TRBV7-2,CASSPRGGGEKLFF
TRBJ2-3,TRBV6-5,CASSYSGTDTQYF
TRBJ2-3,TRBV5-1,CASSLTPSGEPTDTQYF